Included here is one TCR beta chain sequence, with context. This sample was taken from a study of blood T cell repertoires in COVID-19. About the research overall: Both acute and convalescent COVID-19 samples were obtained from the United States, Italy and Spain.

Produced via immunoSEQ multiplex PCR; TCRdb's table is partial and in-frame only. The sample carries approximately 88,000 clones, roughly 87% recorded once. The TCR was taken from a male donor with acute or convalescent COVID-19. The source material was peripheral blood.

The CDR3 sequence is CASSRNPAAGKQETQYF. CDR3 nucleotides: TGTGCCAGCAGCCGAAACCCGGCGGCCGGCAAACAAGAGACCCAGTACTTC. The genes are TRBV7-9 and TRBJ2-5; D not resolved. The ends were cut back, 5 bases at V and 2 bases at J, with 21 bases in the middle. Per the germline V gene, CDR1 is SEHNR and CDR2 is FQNEAQ (reference sequence). This CDR3 comprises 17 residues.